The present T cell receptor beta chain was sequenced within a study of blood T cell repertoires in COVID-19. Study-wide context: Italy, Spain and the United States were the sources of the convalescent and acute COVID-19 samples. T cells, B-cell-depleted T cells, or PBMCs provided the cDNA or gDNA that served as material.

The CDR3 runs to 15 residues. After removal of 3 bases from V and 1 base from J, the junction contained 4 bases not matched to a gene. Germline V gene sequence: CDR1 SEHNR, CDR2 FQNEAQ (reference sequence). In the authors' workflow: Nucleated cell counts were estimated from reference gene primer amplification. Using immunoSEQ multiplex PCR, the repertoire was profiled, and TCRdb retains in-frame clones only, with some absent. From that table come the V and J calls and clone size; the DNA was used to work out D and trimming. The table has roughly 50,000 clones, 70% to 90% seen once. The chain employs TRBV7-9 and TRBJ2-5; 8 bases fit TRBD1. Specimen: peripheral blood. The TCR comes from a woman older than 75 with acute or convalescent COVID-19. CDR3 residues: CASSLGDRIQETQYF. For the CDR3, the DNA is TGTGCCAGCAGCTTGGGGGACAGGATCCAAGAGACCCAGTACTTC.